This T cell receptor beta chain stems from a study of T-cell memory formation after mild COVID-19. Overall study findings and caveats: The SARS-CoV-2 specificity of second-wave clones reaching peak at day 37 remained unverified. A subset of responding clones appeared in pre-infection memory, suggesting cross-reactive memory joined.

TCRdb re-called the 5' RACE reads with MiXCR, one entry per CDR3 protein. The sample records 29,000 or so distinct CDR3 sequences, 10% to 15% being singletons. Trimming left V 6 bases short and J 4 bases short, with 13 bases between. CDR1 SQVTM and CDR2 ANQGSEA come from the germline V gene. The CDR3 runs 13 residues. This clonotype was recorded at least ten times. What it binds is not known. Sequencing was performed on PBMCs or a T cell subset sorted from them (not recorded which). V and J are TRBV29-1 and TRBJ2-1; D perhaps matches TRBD2 (5 bases). The receptor was derived from an adult woman who had mild COVID-19 (a few samples of this study predate the infection). Cell type and time point are not known. The CDR3 DNA sequence: TGCAGCGTGTTCCCGACGGGATACAATGAGCAGTTCTTC. Amino acid sequence: CSVFPTGYNEQFF.